This passage covers 23 T cell receptor beta chains from one sample sequenced in a study of T cells in Graves' hyperthyroidism and ophthalmopathy. There were TCR beta CDR3 regions amplified from RNA transcripts. Primed by the HTBI set, a first-round RT-PCR was run on the TCR CDR3. TCRdb recomputed calls from the multiplex PCR reads with MiXCR, one row per CDR3 protein. The table records about 130,000 distinct CDR3 sequences, around 21% of them present only once. The sequencing sample was made of blood. The receptor source for this set is a woman aged 45-59 years with Graves' hyperthyroidism that later progressed to Graves' ophthalmopathy.

This clonotype was seen only a few times. The J gene is TRBJ1-2, the V gene TRBV12-3 or TRBV12-4, with 7 bases fitting TRBD1. With 4 bases clipped from V and 2 bases from J, the junction kept 10 bases outside the gene matches. CDR3 length: 16 residues. This CDR3 is CASSSEGRTGNYGYTF. The DNA of the CDR3 is TGTGCCAGCAGTTCTGAGGGCCGGACAGGCAACTATGGCTACACCTTC.

This clonotype was seen repeatedly, ten times or more. CDR3 nucleotides: TGTGCCAGCAGGCGCACCGGGACAGAGACCGGGGAGCTGTTTTTT. Translation: CASRRTGTETGELFF. The V gene is TRBV12-3 or TRBV12-4, the J gene TRBJ2-2; 7 bases agree with TRBD1. J gave up 5 bases and V 6 bases, and 9 bases lay outside the gene matches. The CDR3 is 15 amino acids.

This clonotype has at least ten counts. This chain links TRBV28 with TRBJ1-5; D might be TRBD1 (5 bases). The V end was cut by 2 bases, the J end by 2 bases, with 16 bases between. The germline gives CDR1 MDHEN, CDR2 SYDVKM. The CDR3 consists of 17 residues. Here the CDR3 reads CASSLDRQGKGNQPQHF. The CDR3 DNA is TGTGCCAGCAGTTTAGACCGGCAGGGAAAAGGCAATCAGCCCCAGCATTTT. Complete variable domain (other parts from reference TRBV28 and TRBJ1-5): DVKVTQSSRYLVKRTGEKVFLECVQDMDHENMFWYRQDPGLGLRLIYFSYDVKMKEKGDIPEGYSVSREKKERFSLILESASTNQTSMYLCASSLDRQGKGNQPQHFGDGTRLSIL.

The V and J genes are TRBV4-1 and TRBJ2-7, with TRBD2 matching 12 bases. Germline V gene data show CDR1 as MGHRA and CDR2 as YSYEKL. V lost 1 base and J lost 3; bases outside the gene matches: 13. The CDR3 length is 19 residues. CDR3 in amino acids: CASSQVGTSGSSIRYEQYF. Here the CDR3 DNA reads TGCGCCAGCAGCCAAGTGGGGACTAGCGGGTCCTCGATCCGCTACGAGCAGTACTTC.

The chain recombines TRBV20-1 with TRBJ2-1; possible D gene TRBD1, 8 bases. The germline CDR1 and CDR2 sequences are DFQATT and SNEGSKA (reference sequence). The CDR3 is made up of 15 amino acids. V was clipped by 3 bases and J by 6 bases, with 18 bases between them. DNA of the CDR3: TGCAGTGCTAGTGGGGGGGGGACAGGAGGCAATGAGCAGTTCTTC. This translates into CSASGGGTGGNEQFF.

This chain uses TRBV27 with TRBJ1-2; a possible D gene is TRBD1 (5 bases). V was clipped by 8 bases and J by 4 bases, with 14 bases between them. The germline V gene encodes CDR1 MNHEY and CDR2 SMNVEV (reference sequence). The CDR3 is 13 residues long. The DNA for the CDR3 is TGTGCCAGCTCCCTGGGCAGGGCCTATGGCTACACCTTC. It is translated as CASSLGRAYGYTF.

This clonotype was seen ten or more times. The chain carries TRBV5-1 and TRBJ2-7; 8 bases match TRBD2. CDR1 and CDR2 from the germline V gene are SGHRS and YFSETQ. Unmatched junction bases numbered 16, after V lost 1 base and J lost 4 bases. CDR3 length: 18 residues. CDR3 residues: CASSLKSSIGLAGYEQYF. The CDR3 DNA reads as TGCGCCAGCAGCTTGAAGTCTTCTATCGGGCTAGCGGGTTACGAGCAGTACTTC.

This clonotype occurred many times. The V and J genes are TRBV11-2 and TRBJ2-3; D not certain. The germline V gene has CDR1 SGHAT and CDR2 FQNNGV. V lost 5 bases to trimming and J lost 5 bases, with 5 bases between them. This CDR3 is 11 amino acids long. The CDR3 region has the DNA TGTGCCAGCAGCACACGAGATACGCAGTATTTT. It specifies CASSTRDTQYF.

This clonotype was observed at least ten times. The chain recombines TRBV20-1 with TRBJ2-5; D possibly corresponds to TRBD1 (5 bases). This CDR3 is 15 amino acids long. Germline values: CDR1 DFQATT, CDR2 SNEGSKA (reference sequence). V was cut by 1 base and J by 1 base, with 13 bases left in between. CDR3 DNA sequence: TGCAGTGCTAGAGGGATATTGACAGCCCAAGAGACCCAGTACTTC. It translates to CSARGILTAQETQYF.

This clonotype was seen repeatedly, ten times or more. This chain joins TRBV12-3 or TRBV12-4 and TRBJ1-1; D ambiguous. The CDR3 has 15 amino acids. V was trimmed by 0 bases and J by 1 base, leaving 9 bases between them. The CDR3 DNA is TGTGCCAGCAGTTTAGCTGGGAGCGGGAACACTGAAGCTTTCTTT. Protein product: CASSLAGSGNTEAFF.

The chain links TRBV11-2 to TRBJ2-1; 8 bases align to TRBD2. CDR1 SGHAT and CDR2 FQNNGV come from the germline V gene. The length of the CDR3 is 12 residues. The V segment lost 1 base and the J segment 15 bases; nucleotides outside the gene matches: 5. The CDR3 nucleotides read TGTGCCAGCAGCTTAGCGGGAGGGCGGCGGTTCTTC. Its protein is CASSLAGGRRFF.

This clonotype was detected ten times or more. The rearrangement links TRBV6-1 to TRBJ1-1; TRBD1 is a possible D gene (5 bases). CDR3 length: 13 amino acids. Germline values: CDR1 MNHNS, CDR2 SASEGT. V shed 3 bases and J shed 3 bases, with 8 bases lying between them. The CDR3 sequence is CASSDREYTEAFF. In DNA, the CDR3 is TGTGCCAGCAGTGACAGGGAATACACTGAAGCTTTCTTT.

This chain links TRBV11-1 with TRBJ2-7, with D possibly matching TRBD1 (5 bases). The CDR3 covers 15 residues. The germline V gene has CDR1 SGHAT and CDR2 FQDESV (reference sequence). Trimming cost V 1 base and J 5 bases, with 15 bases left between them. DNA of the CDR3: TGTGCCAGCAGCTTAGGATCAAGGGGAAGGCACGAGCAGTACTTC. This translates into CASSLGSRGRHEQYF.

Many counts were recorded for this clonotype. The chain recombines TRBV12-3 or TRBV12-4 with TRBJ2-5; perhaps TRBD2 as D (7 bases). This CDR3 contains 14 residues. Trimming left V 5 bases short and J 4 bases short, with 14 bases between. The CDR3: CASSPGGGGETQYF. The CDR3 DNA is TGTGCCAGCAGTCCGGGGGGCGGTGGAGAGACCCAGTACTTC.

This clonotype showed up many times. This sequence joins TRBV18 and TRBJ2-3, with D uncertain. Germline V gene lookup returns CDR1 KGHSH and CDR2 LQKENI. The CDR3 is 16 amino acids. V was cut by 1 base and J by 0 bases, with 11 bases left in between. CDR3: CASSPQPTGSTDTQYF. The CDR3 DNA follows: TGTGCCAGCTCACCACAGCCGACGGGTAGCACAGATACGCAGTATTTT.

This clonotype was seen only a few times. This sequence joins TRBV19 and TRBJ2-7, with 10 nucleotides matching TRBD1. V was pared by 2 bases and J by 3 bases, with 7 bases of the junction left unmatched. The CDR3 has 16 residues. Germline loops: CDR1 LNHDA, CDR2 SQIVND (reference sequence). The CDR3 region is CASSISGTGALYEQYF. CDR3 DNA sequence: TGTGCCAGTAGTATATCCGGGACAGGGGCCCTCTACGAGCAGTACTTC.

This clonotype was observed many times. This chain joins TRBV3-1 and TRBJ1-1; D remains unclear. This CDR3 has 12 amino acids. V shed 6 bases and J shed 3 bases, with 8 bases lying between them. Germline loops: CDR1 LGHDT, CDR2 YNNKEL (reference sequence). CDR3 residues: CASRWRDTEAFF. For the CDR3, the DNA is TGTGCCAGCAGATGGAGAGACACTGAAGCTTTCTTT.

The chain employs TRBV9 and TRBJ2-2, with 11 positions matching TRBD2. J was trimmed by 5 bases and V by 0 bases; bases with no gene match: 3. The CDR3 is made up of 16 amino acids. The V gene's germline CDR1 is SGDLS and CDR2 YYNGEE. CDR3 loop: CASSVGRTSGTGELFF. The CDR3 bases are TGTGCCAGCAGCGTAGGACGGACTAGCGGGACCGGGGAGCTGTTTTTT.

In nucleotides, the CDR3 is TGCAGCGCAGGGGACGTATCCAACTATGGCTACACCTTC. Amino acids: CSAGDVSNYGYTF. V and J are TRBV29-1 and TRBJ1-2; TRBD1 might be the D (6 bases). V gave up 7 bases and J gave up 2 bases, with 14 bases separating them. The CDR3 is made up of 13 amino acids. Germline loops: CDR1 SQVTM, CDR2 ANQGSEA.

CDR3 nucleotide sequence: TGTGCCAGCAGTGACCCTGGCCCGACCGGGGCCAACGTCCTGACTTTC. Residues: CASSDPGPTGANVLTF. The V and J genes are TRBV2 and TRBJ2-6; D remains unclear. Trimming took off 3 bases at V and 4 bases at J, with 13 bases between the two ends. The germline CDR1 and CDR2 sequences are SNHLY and FYNNEI. This CDR3 is 16 amino acids long.

The V and J genes are TRBV9 and TRBJ1-2, with a tentative D call TRBD1 (6 bases). V lost 1 base to trimming and J lost 6 bases, with 10 bases between them. The germline gives CDR1 SGDLS, CDR2 YYNGEE. The CDR3 runs 13 residues. The chain's CDR3 is CASSVMDRNGYTF. The CDR3 DNA reads TGTGCCAGCAGCGTAATGGACAGAAATGGCTACACCTTC.

V gene TRBV29-1 combines with J gene TRBJ2-7, with a tentative D call TRBD2 (6 bases). CDR1 and CDR2 (germline): SQVTM, ANQGSEA. The CDR3 length is 11 residues. V lost 5 bases to trimming and J lost 5 bases, with 10 bases between them. For the CDR3, the DNA is TGCAGCGTTAAGGAGGGAAACGAGCAGTACTTC. Its protein is CSVKEGNEQYF.

The chain combines TRBV20-1 with TRBJ2-5, with TRBD1 matching 10 bases. CDR1 and CDR2 from the germline V gene are DFQATT and SNEGSKA (reference sequence). The CDR3 covers 13 residues. V gave up 6 bases and J gave up 5 bases; unmatched junction bases: 6. The DNA of the CDR3 is TGCAGTGCAACCGGGACAGGGGAGGAGACCCAGTACTTC. Residues: CSATGTGEETQYF.